This T cell receptor beta chain was captured by sequencing in a study of fetal regulatory T cell absence and autoimmunity. Points from the study as a whole: In IPEX, the enrichment was taken to support antigen-driven autoimmunity before birth. Pancreas TCRs were oligoclonally enriched versus cord blood, some clones over 80-fold. Pancreas and cord blood did not differ much in TRB family usage.

The survey-level immunoSEQ assay was used. The table came from immunoSEQ multiplex PCR; TCRdb's copy has only in-frame clones and leaves some out. Of around 100,000 clones listed, about two thirds are singletons. V was clipped by 2 bases and J by 2 bases, with 7 bases between them. This CDR3 has 13 residues. Germline values: CDR1 PRHDT, CDR2 FYEKMQ (reference sequence). On this clone itself: Its target is unknown.

The chain uses TRBV13 and TRBJ2-7, with a tentative D call TRBD1 (5 bases). The source is a male donor with IPEX syndrome. The sequenced material came from pancreas tissue. CDR3 sequence reads: CASSLTRAYEQYF. CDR3 sequence (DNA): TGTGCCAGCAGCTTAACCAGGGCCTACGAGCAGTACTTC.